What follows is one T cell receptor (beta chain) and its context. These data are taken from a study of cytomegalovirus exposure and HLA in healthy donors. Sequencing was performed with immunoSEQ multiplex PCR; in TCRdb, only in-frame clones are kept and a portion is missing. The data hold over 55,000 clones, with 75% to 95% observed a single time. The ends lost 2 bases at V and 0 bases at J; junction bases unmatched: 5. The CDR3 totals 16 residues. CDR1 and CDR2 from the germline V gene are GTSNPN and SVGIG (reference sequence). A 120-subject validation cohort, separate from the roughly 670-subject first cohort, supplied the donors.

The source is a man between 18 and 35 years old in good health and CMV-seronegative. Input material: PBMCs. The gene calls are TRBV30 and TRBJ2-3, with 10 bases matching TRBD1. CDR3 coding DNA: TGTGCCTGGAGTAAGGAGACAGGGGGCAGCACAGATACGCAGTATTTT. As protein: CAWSKETGGSTDTQYF.